This T cell receptor beta chain was identified during a study of T-cell memory formation after mild COVID-19. Study results and limitations: Memory cells collected pre-infection included some clones that later responded, suggesting cross-reactive memory joined. CM and EM subsets held most contracting CD4+ clones; EMRA held CD8+ ones.

TCR alpha and TCR beta cDNA libraries carrying sample barcodes and UMIs came from 5'RACE with constant-segment primers. TCRdb reanalysed the 5' RACE reads using MiXCR and keeps one entry per CDR3 protein. The table records under 450,000 distinct CDR3 sequences, around a quarter of them present only once. Note on this clonotype: The target antigen is unknown.

V lost 4 bases to trimming and J lost 2 bases, with 15 bases between them. Germline V gives CDR1 SGHRS, CDR2 YFSETQ. The length of the CDR3 is 15 residues. The receptor was isolated from an adult woman who had mild COVID-19 (a few samples of this study predate the infection). Cell type and time point are not known. Sequenced input: PBMCs or a T cell subset sorted from them (not recorded which). V and J are TRBV5-1 and TRBJ1-1; D not certain. The CDR3 sequence: CASSLRRSLNTEAFF. The CDR3 DNA follows: TGCGCCAGCAGCCTGCGGAGGAGCCTTAACACTGAAGCTTTCTTT.